This TCR beta chain was captured by sequencing in a study of T cell changes during pregnancy in multiple sclerosis. Here immunoSEQ multiplex PCR was the method, and the copy in TCRdb shows in-frame clones only, minus some. This sample has over 45,000 clones, with 80% to 95% found just once. This TCR derives from a female donor in good health, enrolled as a control in a pregnancy study. The sequences come from peripheral blood, collected in the third trimester of pregnancy.

The CDR3 DNA sequence: TGTGCCATCAGTGACGAGGGTAATGAAAAACTGTTTTTT. Translated, it gives CAISDEGNEKLFF. The chain is built from TRBV10-3 and TRBJ1-4; D is ambiguous. The ends were cut back, 3 bases at V and 4 bases at J, with 6 bases in the middle. The germline V gene has CDR1 ENHRY and CDR2 SYGVKD. This CDR3 has 13 amino acids.